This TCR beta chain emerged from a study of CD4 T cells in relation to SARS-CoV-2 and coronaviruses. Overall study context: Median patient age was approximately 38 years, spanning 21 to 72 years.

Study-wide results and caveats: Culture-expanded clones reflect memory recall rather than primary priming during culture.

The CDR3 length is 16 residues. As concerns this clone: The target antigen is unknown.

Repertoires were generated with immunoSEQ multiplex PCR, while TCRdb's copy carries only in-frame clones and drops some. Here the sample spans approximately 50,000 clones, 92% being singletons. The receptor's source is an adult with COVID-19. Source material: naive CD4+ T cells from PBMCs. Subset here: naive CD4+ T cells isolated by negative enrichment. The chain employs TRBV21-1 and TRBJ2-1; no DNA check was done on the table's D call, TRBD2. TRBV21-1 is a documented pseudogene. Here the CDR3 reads CASSKASGDGYNEQFF. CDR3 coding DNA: TGTGCCAGCAGCAAAGCTAGCGGGGACGGATACAATGAGCAGTTCTTC.